This passage covers 26 T cell receptor beta chains from one sample sequenced in a study of Graves' ophthalmopathy and Graves' hyperthyroidism. Amplification targeted the TCR beta CDR3 regions, with RNA transcripts as the source material. HTBI primers primed a first-round RT-PCR, and a second-round multiplex PCR followed. A single record per CDR3 protein comes from TCRdb applying MiXCR to the multiplex PCR reads. The data hold roughly 1.1 million distinct CDR3 sequences, with about 36% observed a single time. Specimen: peripheral blood or thyroid tissue (not recorded which). All receptors come from an adult man with Graves' hyperthyroidism.

This clonotype has at least ten counts. The chain uses TRBV15 and TRBJ1-2, with D hard to call. This CDR3 spans 16 amino acids. Germline CDR1 is LNHNV and CDR2 is YYDKDF (reference sequence). Trimming shortened V by 0 bases and J by 3 bases, and 14 bases separated the two germline ends. CDR3 nucleotide sequence: TGTGCCACCAGCAGAGACGCCTTGTCGGTACACTATGGCTACACCTTC. Translated: CATSRDALSVHYGYTF. Full variable domain (remainder filled in from reference TRBV15 and TRBJ1-2): DAMVIQNPRYQVTQFGKPVTLSCSQTLNHNVMYWYQQKSSQAPKLLFHYYDKDFNNEADTPDNFQSRRPNTSFCFLDIRSPGLGDTAMYLCATSRDALSVHYGYTFGSGTRLTVV.

This sequence joins TRBV7-8 and TRBJ2-7; TRBD2 aligns across 14 bases. In germline, CDR1 is SGHVS, CDR2 FQNEAQ. The CDR3 runs to 15 residues. Trimming cost V 7 bases and J 5 bases; bases outside gene matches: 7. In DNA form, the CDR3 reads TGTGCCAGCAACCGACTAGCGGGAGGGTCTGACGAGCAGTACTTC. This sequence encodes CASNRLAGGSDEQYF.

The chain employs TRBV10-3 and TRBJ1-2, with 7 bases identical to TRBD1. CDR3 length: 17 amino acids. Germline V gives CDR1 ENHRY, CDR2 SYGVKD. V shed 4 bases and J 1 base; nucleotides not matched to a gene: 12. The DNA of the CDR3 is TGTGCCATCAGTGGACATGCGGGACAGCGTCTTAACTATGGCTACACCTTC. Amino acid sequence: CAISGHAGQRLNYGYTF.

In this sample, this clonotype turned up once. CDR3 bases: TGCGCCAGCAGCTTGGCCCTAGCGGGAGCCAATGAGCAGTTCTTC. Protein product: CASSLALAGANEQFF. The chain uses TRBV5-1 and TRBJ2-1, with 10 bases identical to TRBD2. V gave up 0 bases and J gave up 6 bases; unmatched junction bases: 3. The CDR3 is 15 amino acids. Looked up from germline, CDR1 is SGHRS and CDR2 is YFSETQ. Full variable domain (rest looked up from reference TRBV5-1 and TRBJ2-1): KAGVTQTPRYLIKTRGQQVTLSCSPISGHRSVSWYQQTPGQGLQFLFEYFSETQRNKGNFPGRFSGRQFSNSRSEMNVSTLELGDSALYLCASSLALAGANEQFFGPGTRLTVL.

This clonotype occurred many times. The chain has TRBV7-9 and TRBJ2-7; 10 bases align to TRBD1. Germline V CDR1 and CDR2: SEHNR, FQNEAQ (reference sequence). The junction had 7 bases not matched to a gene; V was cut back by 4 bases and J by 4 bases. The CDR3 is 15 amino acids. The CDR3 protein is CASSSSRDRGYEQYF. The CDR3, as DNA: TGTGCCAGCAGCTCCTCCCGGGACAGGGGTTACGAGCAGTACTTC.

J is TRBJ2-5 and V is TRBV14; tentative D call: TRBD2 (5 bases). Germline V gene sequence: CDR1 SGHDN, CDR2 FVKESK. The CDR3 has 15 residues. The ends were cut back, 3 bases at V and 4 bases at J, with 15 bases in the middle. The CDR3, as DNA: TGTGCCAGCAGCCATACTCGGACTGCGTCAGAGACCCAGTACTTC. It codes for CASSHTRTASETQYF.

In its sample, this clonotype was seen many times. This sequence joins TRBV6-5 and TRBJ2-7; D is undetermined. Germline-derived CDR1 and CDR2 are MNHEY and SVGAGI. The length of the CDR3 is 13 residues. Trimming removed 6 bases at V and 0 bases at J, with 9 bases between. In DNA, the CDR3 is TGTGCCAGCAGGGACGGAGACTCCTACGAGCAGTACTTC. Residues: CASRDGDSYEQYF.

The rearrangement joins TRBV19 to TRBJ2-6; TRBD2 aligns across 15 bases. The V gene end was trimmed by 9 bases and the J gene end by 4 bases; junction bases not matched to a gene: 13. The germline CDR1 and CDR2 sequences are LNHDA and SQIVND (reference sequence). The CDR3 covers 19 residues. The CDR3 region has the DNA TGTGCCAGCAGCTGGGGACTAGCGGGAGGTGGTTCAGGGGCCAACGTCCTGACTTTC. This gives the protein CASSWGLAGGGSGANVLTF. Using reference TRBV19 and TRBJ2-6 for the parts outside the CDR3, the full variable domain is DGGITQSPKYLFRKEGQNVTLSCEQNLNHDAMYWYRQDPGQGLRLIYYSQIVNDFQKGDIAEGYSVSREKKESFPLTVTSAQKNPTAFYLCASSWGLAGGGSGANVLTFGAGSRLTVL.

This clonotype was detected only a few times. Being one base from a much bigger clone, this may be a read error. The rearrangement joins TRBV5-1 to TRBJ1-1; D gene ambiguous. Germline loops: CDR1 SGHRS, CDR2 YFSETQ. The length of the CDR3 is 13 residues. The CDR3 bases are TGCGCCAGCAGCTACACAGCCACCACTGAAGCTCTCTTT. This translates into CASSYTATTEALF.

This clonotype occurred many times. The chain employs TRBV14 and TRBJ1-6; unclear D gene. With 4 bases removed from V and 3 bases from J, the gap between germline ends came to 7 bases. Germline V gene sequence: CDR1 SGHDN, CDR2 FVKESK. The CDR3 consists of 14 residues. Written as DNA, the CDR3 is TGTGCCAGCAGCCGAAAAGTCTATAATTCACCCCTCCACTTT. Protein sequence: CASSRKVYNSPLHF.

This clonotype was recorded many times. This chain connects TRBV12-3 or TRBV12-4 to TRBJ1-2; D gene uncertain. The CDR3 sequence is 15 residues long. Deletions cut 5 bases from V and 0 bases from J, with 13 bases between. As DNA, the CDR3 is TGTGCCAGCAGTGCAATTCTAGGGACTAACTATGGCTACACCTTC. It yields the protein CASSAILGTNYGYTF.

Worth noting for this clonotype: A much bigger clone sits one base away, suggesting this may be a read error. The chain joins TRBV12-3 or TRBV12-4 to TRBJ1-3; no definite D call. The CDR3 runs to 12 residues. CDR3 coding DNA: TGTGCCAGCCGATCGACTTTAAACACCGTATATTTT. It is translated as CASRSTLNTVYF.

This clonotype was seen many times. This chain links TRBV10-3 with TRBJ1-1, with D possibly being TRBD1 (6 bases). The CDR3 totals 12 residues. The germline V and J ends were trimmed by 6 bases and 4 bases, with 9 bases remaining between them. Germline V lookup: CDR1 ENHRY, CDR2 SYGVKD. The CDR3 bases are TGTGCCATCAGGGAAGGGGGCACTGAAGCTTTCTTT. As protein: CAIREGGTEAFF.

This clonotype showed up just a few times. The chain recombines TRBV5-1 with TRBJ1-1; a possible D gene is TRBD1 (5 bases). This CDR3 has 14 residues. CDR1 is SGHRS, CDR2 YFSETQ, per germline. Trimming took off 1 base at V and 0 bases at J, with 7 bases between the two ends. For the CDR3, the DNA is TGCGCCAGCAGCTTGCAGACAGTGAACACTGAAGCTTTCTTT. Residues: CASSLQTVNTEAFF.

CDR3 sequence (DNA): TGTGCCAGCAGCGCCGGACCAGGGGGCCCGCACACTGAAGCTTTCTTT. It encodes CASSAGPGGPHTEAFF. V is TRBV7-9 and J is TRBJ1-1; 8 bases match TRBD1. The ends lost 5 bases at V and 3 bases at J; junction bases unmatched: 11. There are 16 residues in the CDR3. The germline CDR1 and CDR2 sequences are SEHNR and FQNEAQ (reference sequence).

This clonotype occurred a few times. The V call is TRBV25-1, the J call TRBJ2-5, with a tentative D call TRBD1 (6 bases). Germline V lookup: CDR1 MGHDK, CDR2 SYGVNS. Between the trimmed V and J ends, which lost 7 bases and 1 base, there was a span of 16 bases. The CDR3 loop spans 15 amino acids. CDR3 protein: CASKGPMDSQETQYF. The DNA for the CDR3 is TGTGCCAGCAAAGGACCAATGGACAGCCAAGAGACCCAGTACTTC.

A word on this clonotype: At one end the junction does not follow the germline gene, possibly because of a read error. V and J are TRBV10-2 and TRBJ1-3; D may be TRBD1 (5 bases). The CDR3 totals 16 residues. Per germline, CDR1 WSHSY and CDR2 SAAADI. This CDR3 reads CASSYSISGPGNTIYF. DNA for the CDR3: TGTGCCAGCAGTTACTCGATATCAGGGCCCGGAAACACCATATATTTT.

This clonotype was observed many times. This sequence joins TRBV4-2 and TRBJ2-5, with 11 bases aligning to TRBD2. Looked up from germline, CDR1 is LGHNA and CDR2 is YNFKEQ. V lost 2 bases, J lost 3 bases, and 8 bases stayed unmatched. There are 17 residues in the CDR3. The CDR3 is CASSQFDEGLAEETQYF. CDR3 sequence (DNA): TGTGCCAGCAGCCAATTTGATGAGGGACTAGCGGAAGAGACCCAGTACTTC.

V and J are TRBV12-5 and TRBJ1-1; D gene ambiguous. The germline CDR1 and CDR2 sequences are LGHNT and FRNRAP. The CDR3 has 13 amino acids. Trimming cost V 1 base and J 4 bases, with 7 bases left between them. The CDR3, as DNA: TGTGCTAGTGGTTTGGGTTTGGGCACTGAAGCTTTCTTT. It translates to CASGLGLGTEAFF.

This clonotype was counted between two and nine times. DNA of the CDR3: TGTGCCAGCAGCTCGGAGGGACACCTTGTCCTCCACTTT. As protein: CASSSEGHLVLHF. J is TRBJ1-6 and V is TRBV11-2, with D possibly being TRBD1 (6 bases). The CDR3 sequence is 13 residues long. Trimming removed 4 bases from V and 15 bases from J, with 16 bases in between. Germline CDR1 is SGHAT and CDR2 is FQNNGV.

The V gene is TRBV20-1, the J gene TRBJ2-5, with 14 bases aligning to TRBD2. V lost 3 bases and J lost 7; bases outside the gene matches: 10. The CDR3 consists of 16 residues. Germline V lookup: CDR1 DFQATT, CDR2 SNEGSKA (reference sequence). The CDR3 DNA follows: TGCAGTGCTAGGGGAGGGACTAGCGGGGGTCCGGGGACCCAGTACTTC. It codes for CSARGGTSGGPGTQYF.

In regard to this clonotype: A much larger clone sits a single nucleotide away, making a read error possible. The chain employs TRBV4-3 and TRBJ2-7; D not resolved. V dropped 1 base and J dropped 3 bases, with 10 bases sitting between them. CDR3 length equals 14 residues. Germline values: CDR1 LGHNA, CDR2 YSLEER. The DNA of the CDR3 is TGCGCCAGCAGCCAAGCCTACGCCAACTACGAGCAGTACTTC. As protein: CASSQAYANYEQYF.

This clonotype came up many times. J is TRBJ1-5 and V is TRBV6-5, with 7 bases lining up with TRBD1. The germline V gene has CDR1 MNHEY and CDR2 SVGAGI. The CDR3 runs 14 residues. The ends lost 5 bases at V and 4 bases at J; junction bases unmatched: 5. CDR3 residues: CASSDRASNQPQHF. CDR3 DNA: TGTGCCAGCAGTGACAGGGCTTCAAATCAGCCCCAGCATTTT.

This clonotype was recorded many times. CDR3 in DNA: TGTGCCAGCAGCTTATCCAGGGTGAACACCGGGGAGCTGTTTTTT. Amino acid sequence: CASSLSRVNTGELFF. The chain uses TRBV7-2 and TRBJ2-2; maybe TRBD1 (5 bases). CDR1 SGHTA and CDR2 FQGNSA come from the germline V gene. The length of the CDR3 is 15 residues. Trimming removed 2 bases from V and 1 base from J, with 8 bases in between.

Remarks on this clonotype: This sequence may be a read error, since a much larger clone differs from it by one base. The chain uses TRBV10-3 and TRBJ2-7; no clear D gene. V was shortened by 3 bases and J by 5 bases, with 5 bases between the two germline ends. This CDR3 region has 11 residues. Looked up from germline, CDR1 is ENHRY and CDR2 is SYGVKD. DNA of the CDR3: TGTGCCATCAGTGAAAGACACGAGCAGTACTTC. Protein: CAISERHEQYF.

Of note for this clonotype: No conserved phenylalanine or tryptophan ends this CDR3, so it is likely a read error. The limits of the CDR3 on the DNA are not certain, so only TCRdb's listed CDR3 is given. The chain uses TRBV6-2 or TRBV6-3 and TRBJ1-2. Germline CDR1 is MNHEY and CDR2 is SVGEGT. The CDR3 adds up to 8 amino acids, both ends counted. CDR3 amino acids: CASSTMGI.